Each of the 25 T cell receptor beta chains below was sequenced from the same sample in a study of technical replicates of blood from a handful of donors. The data were produced by immunoSEQ multiplex PCR, yet TCRdb's version contains in-frame clones alone and is incomplete. The table has 15,000 to 20,000 clones, around 86% seen once. Specimen: PBMCs. Source of these receptors: a human donor in good health.

The gene calls are TRBV28 and TRBJ2-1; D is ambiguous. The V gene lost 5 bases and the J gene lost 0 bases, with 5 bases spanning the gap. Germline V CDR1 and CDR2: MDHEN, SYDVKM. The CDR3 spans 13 residues. The CDR3 DNA is TGTGCCAGCAGTAGGAGCTCCTACAATGAGCAGTTCTTC. Protein sequence: CASSRSSYNEQFF. The variable domain in full, with the rest retrieved from reference TRBV28 and TRBJ2-1, is DVKVTQSSRYLVKRTGEKVFLECVQDMDHENMFWYRQDPGLGLRLIYFSYDVKMKEKGDIPEGYSVSREKKERFSLILESASTNQTSMYLCASSRSSYNEQFFGPGTRLTVL.

The genes are TRBV7-9 and TRBJ2-5, with 15 bases fitting TRBD2. V gave up 5 bases and J gave up 5 bases; unmatched junction bases: 9. The CDR3 loop spans 17 amino acids. Germline CDR1 SEHNR, CDR2 FQNEAQ (reference sequence). The CDR3: CASSPWTSGRGRETQYF. The CDR3 DNA follows: TGTGCCAGCAGCCCGTGGACTAGCGGGAGGGGAAGGGAGACCCAGTACTTC.

The CDR3 reads CASSSPDRTQETQYF. The CDR3 bases are TGTGCCAGCAGCTCGCCGGACAGGACCCAAGAGACCCAGTACTTC. This chain uses TRBV5-4 with TRBJ2-5; TRBD1 matches at 7 bases. J lost 1 base, V lost 3 bases, and 6 bases had no gene match. The CDR3 extends over 15 amino acids. Germline V gene sequence: CDR1 SGHNT, CDR2 YYREEE (reference sequence).

In this sample, this clone turned up a few times. The chain employs TRBV7-9 and TRBJ1-1, with 9 bases aligning to TRBD1. The CDR3 has 15 residues. V was pared by 4 bases and J by 0 bases, with 3 bases of the junction left unmatched. Germline V gene lookup returns CDR1 SEHNR and CDR2 FQNEAQ (reference sequence). CDR3 bases: TGTGCCAGCAGCTACGGGACAGGGATGAACACTGAAGCTTTCTTT. This gives the protein CASSYGTGMNTEAFF.

In this sample, this clone turned up once. The CDR3 DNA sequence: TGTGCCAGCAGTTCCCGGAATGAGGACACCATATATTTT. This encodes CASSSRNEDTIYF. The gene calls are TRBV28 and TRBJ1-3, with D uncertain. This CDR3 has 13 residues. CDR1 and CDR2 (germline): MDHEN, SYDVKM. Deletions cut 4 bases from V and 8 bases from J, with 12 bases between.

V is TRBV5-4 and J is TRBJ2-3, with a tentative D call TRBD2 (5 bases). Looked up from germline, CDR1 is SGHNT and CDR2 is YYREEE (reference sequence). V lost 4 bases to trimming and J lost 4 bases, with 10 bases between them. The CDR3 spans 13 residues. DNA for the CDR3: TGTGCCAGCAGCCTTAGCGTTCCAGATACGCAGTATTTT. Protein sequence: CASSLSVPDTQYF.

This clone was observed a single time. The chain employs TRBV19 and TRBJ2-1, with 11 bases lining up with TRBD2. CDR3 length: 15 amino acids. Trimming took 3 bases from V and 5 from J; bases not matched to a gene: 3. The germline V gene has CDR1 LNHDA and CDR2 SQIVND (reference sequence). Written as DNA, the CDR3 is TGTGCCAGTAGTATCGGGACTAGCGGACACAATGAGCAGTTCTTC. Protein sequence: CASSIGTSGHNEQFF.

The rearrangement links TRBV9 to TRBJ1-3, with D possibly TRBD1 on 5 matching bases. Trimming cost V 0 bases and J 4 bases, with 11 bases left between them. This CDR3 is built from 15 residues. Looked up from germline, CDR1 is SGDLS and CDR2 is YYNGEE. CDR3 amino acids: CASSVAQVGGNTIYF. CDR3 coding DNA: TGTGCCAGCAGCGTAGCACAGGTCGGGGGAAACACCATATATTTT.

The chain is built from TRBV18 and TRBJ2-3; tentative D call: TRBD1 (6 bases). V was pared by 3 bases and J by 2 bases, with 12 bases between. The CDR3 length is 15 residues. The germline gives CDR1 KGHSH, CDR2 LQKENI. DNA of the CDR3: TGTGCCAGCTCACCGCTGGGACAATTCACAGATACGCAGTATTTT. Encoded protein: CASSPLGQFTDTQYF.

V and J are TRBV2 and TRBJ2-3; 8 bases match TRBD1. CDR3 size: 14 residues. Germline assignment: CDR1 SNHLY and CDR2 FYNNEI. The V and J ends lost 6 bases and 1 base, in that order; junction bases with no gene match: 3. CDR3 amino acids: CASRETGGTDTQYF. The CDR3 DNA reads as TGTGCCAGCAGGGAGACAGGGGGCACAGATACGCAGTATTTT.

This clone has only one observation. The chain recombines TRBV19 with TRBJ2-1; no definite D call. The V gene lost 5 bases and the J gene lost 0 bases, with 11 bases spanning the gap. CDR1 is LNHDA and CDR2 is SQIVND in the germline V gene (reference sequence). This CDR3 has 15 residues. The CDR3 is CASSLTQSSYNEQFF. The CDR3 DNA sequence: TGTGCCAGTAGTTTGACACAGAGCTCCTACAATGAGCAGTTCTTC. The full variable domain, rest sourced from reference TRBV19 and TRBJ2-1, is DGGITQSPKYLFRKEGQNVTLSCEQNLNHDAMYWYRQDPGQGLRLIYYSQIVNDFQKGDIAEGYSVSREKKESFPLTVTSAQKNPTAFYLCASSLTQSSYNEQFFGPGTRLTVL.

The genes are TRBV19 and TRBJ1-5; D unclear. Trimming removed 6 bases from V and 3 bases from J, with 12 bases in between. Germline-derived CDR1 and CDR2 are LNHDA and SQIVND (reference sequence). This CDR3 region has 14 residues. CDR3 region: CASRVARINQPQHF. In DNA form, the CDR3 reads TGTGCCAGTAGGGTGGCGCGGATCAATCAGCCCCAGCATTTT.

DNA for the CDR3: TGTGCCAGCAGTTCGCCGGGCTACGAGCAGTACTTC. Protein product: CASSSPGYEQYF. This chain uses TRBV6-5 with TRBJ2-7; no reliable D call. There are 12 residues in the CDR3. V was clipped by 4 bases and J by 3 bases, with 7 bases between them. Per the germline V gene, CDR1 is MNHEY and CDR2 is SVGAGI.

The gene calls are TRBV7-6 and TRBJ2-5; TRBD1 agrees at 7 bases. CDR3 length: 15 amino acids. J gave up 5 bases and V 1 base, and 7 bases lay outside the gene matches. The germline CDR1 and CDR2 sequences are SGHVS and FNYEAQ. In DNA, the CDR3 is TGTGCCAGCAGCTTAGAACTGACAGGGATGGAGACCCAGTACTTC. Amino acids: CASSLELTGMETQYF.

The chain has TRBV9 and TRBJ2-3, with 8 bases aligning to TRBD1. The germline gives CDR1 SGDLS, CDR2 YYNGEE. This CDR3 contains 18 residues. Unmatched junction bases numbered 14, after V lost 2 bases and J lost 3 bases. CDR3 sequence: CASSVREPGGTGTDTQYF. DNA for the CDR3: TGTGCCAGCAGCGTCCGAGAGCCAGGGGGCACGGGAACAGATACGCAGTATTTT. The variable domain in full, completed from reference TRBV9 and TRBJ2-3, reads DSGVTQTPKHLITATGQRVTLRCSPRSGDLSVYWYQQSLDQGLQFLIQYYNGEERAKGNILERFSAQQFPDLHSELNLSSLELGDSALYFCASSVREPGGTGTDTQYFGPGTRLTVL.

V is TRBV5-1 and J is TRBJ2-5; 13 positions match TRBD2. The V gene end was trimmed by 3 bases and the J gene end by 2 bases; junction bases not matched to a gene: 13. This CDR3 is 19 amino acids long. Germline loops: CDR1 SGHRS, CDR2 YFSETQ. In DNA, the CDR3 is TGCGCCAGCAGCTGGGGAGGCAGGACTAGCGGGAGTGGACAAGAGACCCAGTACTTC. Residues: CASSWGGRTSGSGQETQYF.

This clone turned up a few times. V is TRBV5-1 and J is TRBJ2-2, with 13 bases fitting TRBD2. The CDR3 is 17 residues long. V dropped 3 bases and J dropped 7; count of bases not matched to a gene: 9. Looked up from germline, CDR1 is SGHRS and CDR2 is YFSETQ. CDR3 nucleotides: TGCGCCAGCAGCTCCTCAGGACTAGCGGGAGACCACGGGGAGCTGTTTTTT. Translated, it gives CASSSSGLAGDHGELFF.

The V and J genes are TRBV10-3 and TRBJ2-3; 7 bases are a match to TRBD2. The CDR3 loop spans 17 amino acids. Germline CDR1 reads ENHRY; CDR2 reads SYGVKD. J was trimmed by 3 bases and V by 2 bases; bases with no gene match: 11. In nucleotides, the CDR3 is TGTGCCATCAGTGAGACCCTGGGCGGGAGTCTTACAGATACGCAGTATTTT. This sequence encodes CAISETLGGSLTDTQYF.

The rearrangement joins TRBV7-6 to TRBJ2-5; TRBD2 is a possible D gene (6 bases). With 1 base removed from V and 2 bases from J, the gap between germline ends came to 14 bases. The germline V gene encodes CDR1 SGHVS and CDR2 FNYEAQ. This CDR3 spans 16 amino acids. The CDR3 region is CASSLVEASVQETQYF. The CDR3 DNA follows: TGTGCCAGCAGCTTAGTAGAGGCTAGCGTACAAGAGACCCAGTACTTC.

This clone was seen a few times. The chain joins TRBV5-4 to TRBJ1-5; D is uncertain. Germline V gene data show CDR1 as SGHNT and CDR2 as YYREEE (reference sequence). V lost 0 bases and J 9 bases, leaving 7 bases between the germline ends. The CDR3 has 12 amino acids. The CDR3 DNA sequence: TGTGCCAGCAGCTTGGGGGAGGGGCCCCAGCATTTT. As protein: CASSLGEGPQHF.

The chain links TRBV4-2 to TRBJ2-2; a possible D gene is TRBD1 (8 bases). The V end lost 4 bases, the J end lost 1 base, and 22 bases lay between the germline ends. The length of the CDR3 is 19 residues. From germline, CDR1 is LGHNA and CDR2 YNFKEQ. CDR3 sequence: CASSPQQGARGGNTGELFF. As DNA, the CDR3 is TGTGCCAGCAGCCCTCAGCAGGGGGCGCGCGGGGGGAACACCGGGGAGCTGTTTTTT.

The gene calls are TRBV6-4 and TRBJ1-5; tentative D call: TRBD1 (6 bases). Germline V CDR1 and CDR2: MRHNA, SNTAGT. V shed 6 bases and J shed 0 bases, with 12 bases lying between them. The CDR3 sequence is 15 residues long. The CDR3 DNA sequence: TGTGCCAGCAGAGCGGACAGTTATAGCAATCAGCCCCAGCATTTT. Translating it yields CASRADSYSNQPQHF.

This clone was detected once. The chain recombines TRBV7-8 with TRBJ2-5; D is unclear. Germline lookup yields CDR1 SGHVS and CDR2 FQNEAQ. V shed 1 base and J shed 5 bases, with 14 bases lying between them. The length of the CDR3 is 15 residues. CDR3 protein: CASSLGWAGAETQYF. The CDR3 DNA is TGTGCCAGCAGCTTAGGGTGGGCCGGTGCCGAGACCCAGTACTTC.

This clone has more than one count but fewer than ten. This chain uses TRBV2 with TRBJ2-5; no definite D call. Germline V gene lookup returns CDR1 SNHLY and CDR2 FYNNEI. With 6 bases removed from V and 7 bases from J, the gap between germline ends came to 6 bases. CDR3 length: 10 residues. CDR3 in amino acids: CASRTGTQYF. For the CDR3, the DNA is TGTGCCAGCAGGACGGGGACCCAGTACTTC. Looking up the rest from reference TRBV2 and TRBJ2-5 gives the full variable domain: EPEVTQTPSHQVTQMGQEVILRCVPISNHLYFYWYRQILGQKVEFLVSFYNNEISEKSEIFDDQFSVERPDGSNFTLKIRSTKLEDSAMYFCASRTGTQYFGPGTRLLVL.

The V and J genes are TRBV9 and TRBJ2-7; possibly TRBD1 for D (6 bases). The CDR3 contains 14 residues. Trimming removed 3 bases at V and 6 bases at J, with 16 bases between. Germline V gene sequence: CDR1 SGDLS, CDR2 YYNGEE. CDR3 sequence (DNA): TGTGCCAGCAGCGCCAATACTCAGGGGTCCGAGCAGTACTTC. This sequence encodes CASSANTQGSEQYF.